These 30 T cell receptor beta chains share one sample of origin, sequenced in a study of cytotoxic CD8 clonotypes in ibrutinib-treated CLL. Profiling relied on immunoSEQ multiplex PCR, and the TCRdb table lists in-frame clones only, not all of them. Here the sample spans about 120,000 clones, roughly 60% being singletons. The specimen comprised PBMCs, sampled after 24 months of ibrutinib treatment. The receptors derive from a human donor with chronic lymphocytic leukemia.

The gene calls are TRBV27 and TRBJ2-3; 9 bases line up with TRBD1. This CDR3 is built from 15 residues. V was pared by 5 bases and J by 2 bases, with 5 bases of the junction left unmatched. Germline V gene data show CDR1 as MNHEY and CDR2 as SMNVEV (reference sequence). CDR3 sequence (DNA): TGTGCCAGCAGTATCCGGGACAGGGACACAGATACGCAGTATTTT. Translated: CASSIRDRDTDTQYF.

Concerning this clone itself: This sample also contains other DNA sequences that code for the same CDR3. This rearrangement joins TRBV28 to TRBJ1-1, with D perhaps TRBD1 (5 bases). The V end was cut by 3 bases, the J end by 9 bases, with 8 bases between. Germline loops: CDR1 MDHEN, CDR2 SYDVKM. The CDR3 has 11 amino acids. CDR3 bases: TGTGCCAGCAGTTTTCAGGGCAAAGCTTTCTTT. Translated, it gives CASSFQGKAFF.

This clone was picked up a small number of times. The rearrangement uses TRBV19 and TRBJ1-6; 10 bases fit TRBD1. The V and J ends lost 7 bases and 2 bases, in that order; junction bases with no gene match: 5. CDR3 length: 16 residues. Germline assignment: CDR1 LNHDA and CDR2 SQIVND (reference sequence). The CDR3, as DNA: TGTGCCAGTACCCCGGGACAGGGGACCTATAATTCACCCCTCCACTTT. This codes for CASTPGQGTYNSPLHF.

The chain couples TRBV6-6 to TRBJ2-3; TRBD2 agrees at 11 bases. The CDR3 loop spans 16 amino acids. The germline V gene encodes CDR1 MNHNY and CDR2 SVGAGI (reference sequence). V lost 4 bases, J lost 5 bases, and 8 bases stayed unmatched. The CDR3 DNA reads as TGTGCCAGCAGTTGGATAGCGGGGGGGCCTGGAGATACGCAGTATTTT. This translates into CASSWIAGGPGDTQYF.

The V call is TRBV7-9, the J call TRBJ1-2, with D possibly being TRBD1 (6 bases). V was cut by 6 bases and J by 5 bases, with 19 bases left in between. This CDR3 has 15 residues. Germline V gene lookup returns CDR1 SEHNR and CDR2 FQNEAQ (reference sequence). CDR3 protein: CASSHDGTFPYGYTF. The CDR3 DNA is TGTGCCAGCAGTCACGACGGGACATTTCCTTATGGCTACACCTTC.

The table lists this clone with a few counts. CDR3 in amino acids: CASSEGRRGNSPLHF. The CDR3 DNA reads TGTGCCAGCAGTGAGGGGCGACGGGGGAATTCACCCCTCCACTTT. V gene TRBV6-1 combines with J gene TRBJ1-6, with TRBD1 as a possible D gene (5 bases). The CDR3 runs to 15 residues. The V and J ends lost 3 bases and 7 bases respectively, with 13 bases between them. The V gene's germline CDR1 is MNHNS and CDR2 SASEGT.

This chain links TRBV5-1 with TRBJ1-2, with a possible D match to TRBD1 (6 bases). Germline V gives CDR1 SGHRS, CDR2 YFSETQ. V lost 4 bases to trimming and J lost 0 bases, with 13 bases between them. This CDR3 spans 15 amino acids. Here the CDR3 reads CASSTTGLPNYGYTF. The CDR3 bases are TGCGCCAGCAGCACGACAGGCCTACCTAACTATGGCTACACCTTC.

This clone was seen a handful of times. V gene TRBV5-1 combines with J gene TRBJ2-5, with D perhaps matching TRBD2 (6 bases). The CDR3 loop spans 16 amino acids. Trimming removed 4 bases from V and 5 bases from J, with 21 bases in between. Germline CDR1 and CDR2: SGHRS and YFSETQ. CDR3 sequence: CASSPWDSPLGETQYF. CDR3 nucleotide sequence: TGCGCCAGCAGCCCCTGGGACTCGCCGCTGGGGGAGACCCAGTACTTC.

This clone appeared a few times. The J gene is TRBJ2-1, the V gene TRBV25-1; D might be TRBD1 or TRBD2, each matching 5 bases. With 5 bases removed from V and 9 bases from J, the gap between germline ends came to 8 bases. The CDR3 runs 11 residues. CDR1 and CDR2 (germline): MGHDK, SYGVNS. The CDR3 reads CASSPGSEQFF. DNA of the CDR3: TGTGCCAGCAGTCCAGGGAGTGAGCAGTTCTTC.

The rearrangement joins TRBV18 to TRBJ1-1; 7 bases agree with TRBD1. CDR1 is KGHSH, CDR2 LQKENI, per germline. Trimming at V came to 3 bases and at J to 0 bases, leaving 7 bases not matched to a gene. This CDR3 spans 16 amino acids. As DNA, the CDR3 is TGTGCCAGCTCACCGAGTGGGACAGCCGTGAACACTGAAGCTTTCTTT. This codes for CASSPSGTAVNTEAFF.

The rearrangement uses TRBV6-1 and TRBJ1-2; no reliable D call. V lost 3 bases and J lost 4, with 9 bases in between. The CDR3 is made up of 13 amino acids. CDR1 and CDR2 (germline): MNHNS, SASEGT. DNA of the CDR3: TGTGCCAGCAGTGAGGGAAGAGGCTATGGCTACACCTTC. This codes for CASSEGRGYGYTF.

The chain links TRBV29-1 to TRBJ2-5; 7 bases are a match to TRBD2. Losses at the gene ends were 6 bases for V and 7 bases for J; bases not matched to a gene: 5. CDR1 and CDR2 from the germline V gene are SQVTM and ANQGSEA. The CDR3 is 11 residues long. CDR3 nucleotides: TGCAGCGTAGGACTAGAAGGGACCCAGTACTTC. Its translation: CSVGLEGTQYF.

The chain links TRBV5-1 to TRBJ1-1, with D unclear. Germline CDR1 is SGHRS and CDR2 is YFSETQ. Trimming left V 3 bases short and J 1 base short, with 10 bases between. The CDR3 has 14 residues. The CDR3, as DNA: TGCGCCAGCAGCTCGAGGGAGGGGAACACTGAAGCTTTCTTT. Translated, it gives CASSSREGNTEAFF.

There are a few counts of this clone. This sequence joins TRBV4-1 and TRBJ2-7, with TRBD2 matching over 9 bases. The germline gives CDR1 MGHRA, CDR2 YSYEKL. V was pared by 2 bases and J by 3 bases, with 11 bases of the junction left unmatched. The CDR3 runs 17 residues. CDR3 sequence (DNA): TGCGCCAGCAGCCAAATGGAGCCGGGACTAGCTTTCTACGAGCAGTACTTC. This sequence encodes CASSQMEPGLAFYEQYF.

The rearrangement joins TRBV5-1 to TRBJ2-2; weak D call: TRBD1 (6 bases). Trimming cost V 1 base and J 5 bases, with 9 bases left between them. CDR3 size: 14 residues. CDR1 is SGHRS and CDR2 is YFSETQ in the germline V gene. DNA of the CDR3: TGCGCCAGCAGCTTGATGGGGGCTACCGGGGAGCTGTTTTTT. It encodes CASSLMGATGELFF.

The chain couples TRBV21-1 to TRBJ2-1. TRBV21-1 is assigned pseudogene status. The CDR3 contains 16 residues. The CDR3 DNA follows: TGTGCCAGCAGCAAAGGGAGGCCCATTGGGACCAATGAGCAGTTCTTC. Protein: CASSKGRPIGTNEQFF.

V gene TRBV6-5 combines with J gene TRBJ2-3; D may be TRBD2 (6 bases). Germline lookup yields CDR1 MNHEY and CDR2 SVGAGI. CDR3 length: 16 amino acids. The V gene lost 0 bases and the J gene lost 1 base, with 11 bases spanning the gap. CDR3 loop: CASSYSEEGGTDTQYF. CDR3 in DNA: TGTGCCAGCAGTTACTCTGAGGAGGGAGGCACAGATACGCAGTATTTT.

The chain uses TRBV25-1 and TRBJ2-5, with 8 bases fitting TRBD1. Germline V gives CDR1 MGHDK, CDR2 SYGVNS. The V gene end was trimmed by 6 bases and the J gene end by 2 bases; junction bases not matched to a gene: 5. There are 14 residues in the CDR3. This CDR3 is CASSGTGPQETQYF. The DNA for the CDR3 is TGTGCCAGCAGCGGGACAGGTCCTCAAGAGACCCAGTACTTC.

The genes are TRBV28 and TRBJ2-2; D remains unclear. Trimming cost V 7 bases and J 2 bases, with 5 bases left between them. Germline loops: CDR1 MDHEN, CDR2 SYDVKM. This CDR3 is 12 amino acids long. Written as DNA, the CDR3 is TGTGCCAGCAATGGAAACACCGGGGAGCTGTTTTTT. Translated: CASNGNTGELFF.

This clone has a handful of counts. This rearrangement joins TRBV30 to TRBJ2-5, with a tentative D call TRBD1 (7 bases). Trimming stripped 0 bases from V and 4 bases from J, with 9 bases between. Germline V gene sequence: CDR1 GTSNPN, CDR2 SVGIG (reference sequence). This CDR3 has 13 residues. The CDR3 here is CAWSVQGGETQYF. CDR3 bases: TGTGCCTGGAGTGTTCAGGGGGGAGAGACCCAGTACTTC.

The chain carries TRBV29-1 and TRBJ1-2, with TRBD1 identical over 7 bases. V shed 0 bases, J shed 2 bases, and the junction held 3 bases outside the gene matches. This CDR3 spans 14 amino acids. CDR1 is SQVTM and CDR2 is ANQGSEA in the germline V gene. The CDR3 DNA follows: TGCAGCGTTGAAGAAGTCAGGGGGAACTATGGCTACACCTTC. Translating it yields CSVEEVRGNYGYTF.

Note on this clone: Distinct nucleotide sequences in the sample also encode this CDR3. V gene TRBV5-1 combines with J gene TRBJ2-7; unclear D gene. Per the germline V gene, CDR1 is SGHRS and CDR2 is YFSETQ. Trimming left V 0 bases short and J 2 bases short, with 6 bases between. The CDR3 covers 13 residues. DNA of the CDR3: TGCGCCAGCAGCTTGGGGTCGACCTACGAGCAGTACTTC. Residues: CASSLGSTYEQYF.

This chain joins TRBV6-5 and TRBJ2-2, with D hard to call. The V and J ends lost 7 bases and 3 bases respectively, with 9 bases between them. The CDR3 runs 13 residues. Germline CDR1 reads MNHEY; CDR2 reads SVGAGI. CDR3 in DNA: TGTGCCAGCACTACAGATCACACCGGGGAGCTGTTTTTT. Translation: CASTTDHTGELFF.

The genes are TRBV6-1 and TRBJ1-2; D gene uncertain. The CDR3 loop spans 13 amino acids. Looked up from germline, CDR1 is MNHNS and CDR2 is SASEGT. Trimming removed 0 bases from V and 6 bases from J, with 8 bases in between. CDR3 in amino acids: CASSEAGRDGYTF. The CDR3 DNA reads TGTGCCAGCAGTGAAGCTGGGCGGGATGGCTACACCTTC.

This chain uses TRBV11-3 with TRBJ2-5; 7 nucleotides line up with TRBD2. This CDR3 region has 15 residues. V lost 4 bases and J lost 5; bases outside the gene matches: 10. Germline CDR1 SGHNT, CDR2 YENEEA. DNA for the CDR3: TGTGCCAGCAGCTCCCGGGGAGGGTTGGCGGAGACCCAGTACTTC. Its translation: CASSSRGGLAETQYF.

This clone was counted between two and nine times. J is TRBJ2-2 and V is TRBV15; D unclear. Germline V gene data show CDR1 as LNHNV and CDR2 as YYDKDF (reference sequence). The CDR3 is 14 residues long. Trimming took off 0 bases at V and 7 bases at J, with 9 bases between the two ends. Written as DNA, the CDR3 is TGTGCCACCAGCAGAGATGACTGGGGCGGGGAGCTGTTTTTT. As protein: CATSRDDWGGELFF.

This chain uses TRBV9 with TRBJ1-1, with unresolved D. Germline V gene data show CDR1 as SGDLS and CDR2 as YYNGEE. V was pared by 1 base and J by 8 bases, with 3 bases between. CDR3 size: 10 residues. CDR3 in DNA: TGTGCCAGCAGCGTAAGGGAAGCTTTCTTT. Its protein product is CASSVREAFF.

This clone was counted between two and nine times. The chain combines TRBV30 with TRBJ1-3; possibly TRBD1 for D (5 bases). The ends were cut back, 6 bases at V and 0 bases at J, with 12 bases in the middle. The CDR3 extends over 14 amino acids. CDR1 is GTSNPN, CDR2 SVGIG, per germline (reference sequence). As DNA, the CDR3 is TGTGCCTGTAGCCGGGGGGGCTCTGGAAACACCATATATTTT. Residues: CACSRGGSGNTIYF.

This chain links TRBV5-1 with TRBJ2-5; D gene ambiguous. The CDR3 runs to 17 residues. V lost 5 bases and J 3 bases, leaving 23 bases between the germline ends. Germline CDR1 is SGHRS and CDR2 is YFSETQ. The CDR3 sequence is CASRISYLWNAEETQYF. The CDR3 DNA sequence: TGCGCCAGCAGAATATCTTATCTGTGGAACGCCGAAGAGACCCAGTACTTC.

This clone has just a few counts. The chain carries TRBV29-1 and TRBJ2-3; a weak D match, TRBD2 (5 bases). The CDR3 loop spans 14 amino acids. Germline lookup yields CDR1 SQVTM and CDR2 ANQGSEA. V was pared by 1 base and J by 0 bases, with 8 bases between. The DNA for the CDR3 is TGCAGCGTTGAAGGGAGGCATAGCACAGATACGCAGTATTTT. It yields the protein CSVEGRHSTDTQYF.